These T cell receptor beta chains were read from a single sample in a study of regulatory T cells in long-lasting Graves disease. TCRdb passed the multiplex PCR reads through MiXCR, listing each CDR3 protein once. The sample has 500,000 or so distinct CDR3 sequences; about 16% are singletons. These data were also reused for a study on T cells in Graves' hyperthyroidism and ophthalmopathy.

Sequences were derived from peripheral blood mononuclear cells (PBMCs), sampled at new diagnosis, from a patient treated with antithyroid drugs. The source is a woman aged 35-65 years with Graves disease. The CDR3 runs from the conserved cysteine through the conserved F or W. D genes are given only for firm matches. Not every row has a clone size; where given, it reads once, few, many or a size class.

cdr3_length	v_call	clone_size	j_call	d_call	cdr3_aa	cdr3_nt
12	TRBV20-1	few	TRBJ1-5	NA	CSAREADGPQHF	TGCAGTGCTAGAGAGGCCGACGGGCCCCAGCATTTT
15	TRBV2	medium-sized	TRBJ2-3	TRBD1	CASSSGQVTPGSQYF	TGTGCCAGCAGCTCGGGACAGGTTACCCCAGGATCGCAGTATTTT
12	TRBV7-9	many	TRBJ2-5	NA	CASSLGAETQYF	TGTGCCAGCAGCTTAGGAGCAGAGACCCAGTACTTC
13	TRBV18	few	TRBJ1-5	TRBD1	CASSGDRAQPQHF	TGTGCCAGCTCAGGGGACAGGGCCCAGCCCCAGCATTTT
13	TRBV2	NA	TRBJ2-4	NA	CASGWTEKNIQYF	TGTGCCAGCGGTTGGACAGAAAAAAACATTCAGTACTTC
17	TRBV12-3/TRBV12-4	NA	TRBJ1-2	NA	CASSFDLGGGPRDGYTF	TGTGCCAGCAGTTTCGACCTCGGGGGGGGGCCCCGGGATGGCTACACCTTC
10	TRBV29-1	many	TRBJ1-3	NA	CSAGADTIYF	TGCAGCGCTGGAGCGGACACCATATATTTT
14	TRBV29-1	few	TRBJ1-1	TRBD1	CSVFHSTGYPEAFF	TGCAGCGTTTTTCACTCGACAGGGTACCCTGAAGCTTTCTTT
12	TRBV29-1	few	TRBJ1-2	NA	CSVARTDYGYTF	TGCAGCGTAGCCCGGACAGACTATGGCTACACCTTC
14	TRBV30	NA	TRBJ1-5	TRBD1	CAWSTGTGRSPQHF	TGTGCCTGGAGTACCGGGACAGGGAGATCGCCCCAGCATTTT
14	TRBV3-1	many	TRBJ1-1	NA	CASTLRRTNTEAFF	TGTGCCAGCACCCTGCGCAGGACGAACACTGAAGCTTTCTTT
17	TRBV13	NA	TRBJ1-1	NA	CASSSRQAPVPFTEAFF	TGTGCCAGCAGCTCCCGACAGGCGCCGGTCCCCTTCACTGAAGCTTTCTTT
12	TRBV20-1	many	TRBJ1-1	TRBD1	CSARGQVTEAFF	TGCAGTGCTAGGGGACAGGTGACTGAAGCTTTCTTT
14	TRBV28	NA	TRBJ1-2	TRBD1	CASNSGTAPYGYTF	TGTGCCAGCAACTCGGGGACAGCGCCCTATGGCTACACCTTC
17	TRBV3-1	many	TRBJ2-1	NA	CASSQEFGESSYNEQFF	TGTGCCAGCAGCCAAGAATTTGGGGAGAGCTCCTACAATGAGCAGTTCTTC
16	TRBV19	NA	TRBJ1-6	TRBD1	CASSRGTGTYNSPLHF	TGTGCCAGTAGCAGAGGGACAGGAACCTATAATTCACCCCTCCACTTT
17	TRBV4-1	NA	TRBJ1-6	NA	CASSQEGVRANRSPLHF	TGCGCCAGCAGCCAAGAAGGGGTGAGGGCGAATAGGTCACCCCTCCACTTT
16	TRBV5-1	few	TRBJ2-3	NA	CASSIGQFQRTDTQYF	TGCGCCAGCAGCATTGGACAGTTTCAACGCACAGATACGCAGTATTTT
14	TRBV28	many	TRBJ1-2	TRBD1	CASSRDREYYGYTF	TGTGCCAGCAGTCGGGACAGGGAGTACTATGGCTACACCTTC
13	TRBV14	NA	TRBJ2-7	NA	CASSPQGSGEQYF	TGTGCCAGCAGCCCCCAGGGTTCTGGAGAGCAGTACTTC
13	TRBV7-6	few	TRBJ2-1	NA	CASSLGGRDEQFF	TGTGCCAGCAGCTTAGGGGGACGTGATGAGCAGTTCTTC
14	TRBV12-5	many	TRBJ2-7	NA	CASGLVWDPYEQYF	TGTGCTAGTGGTTTGGTTTGGGATCCCTACGAGCAGTACTTC